Listed below are T cell receptor beta chains from one sample, sequenced in a study of blood T cells in healthy people across ages. Each CDR3 protein gets one entry after TCRdb re-called the 5' RACE reads with MiXCR. The sample carries 550,000 to 600,000 distinct CDR3 sequences, roughly 48% recorded once. Sequencing was carried out using blood. The origin of the receptors is a man of 80 years or more in good health. Each CDR3 is given with its conserved first and last residue. D genes are given only for firm matches. Size is omitted from some rows. Given values are once, few, many or a class for expanded clones.

clone_size	j_call	d_call	v_call	cdr3_nt	cdr3_aa
many	TRBJ2-1	.	TRBV6-5	TGTGCCAGCTATACACTCTACAATGAGCAGTTCTTC	CASYTLYNEQFF
few	TRBJ2-1	.	TRBV10-3	TGTGCCACCGGGTTTACCAATGAGCAGTTCTTC	CATGFTNEQFF
once	TRBJ1-1	.	TRBV7-2	TGTGCCAGCAGCTTAGCTCACGACAGGTGGGGGAACACTGAAGCTTTCTTT	CASSLAHDRWGNTEAFF
once	TRBJ2-5	TRBD2	TRBV12-3/TRBV12-4	TGTGCCAGCATGGCGGGAGAGAAAGAGACCCAGTACTTC	CASMAGEKETQYF
few	TRBJ2-3	.	TRBV20-1	TGCAGTGCTACCGGGCCAAAGAGCACAGATACGCAGTATTTT	CSATGPKSTDTQYF
few	TRBJ2-3	.	TRBV7-2	TGTGCCAGCAGCTCCGCGGTAGGCACAGATACGCAGTATTTT	CASSSAVGTDTQYF
.	TRBJ1-2	.	TRBV6-1	TGTGCCAGCAGTCAAACCCACAGGGCCCACACCTTC	CASSQTHRAHTF
.	TRBJ2-1	.	TRBV6-2/TRBV6-3	TGTGCCAGCAGTTACCTGGGGGGAACCTACAATGGGCAGTTCTTC	CASSYLGGTYNGQFF
.	TRBJ2-3	TRBD1	TRBV28	TGTGCCAGCAGTTTCGGACCGGGACAGGACACAGATACGCAGTATTTT	CASSFGPGQDTDTQYF
.	TRBJ2-1	.	TRBV29-1	TGCAGCGTTGGCGGGACAGCTCAAGAGACCCAGTTCTTC	CSVGGTAQETQFF
.	TRBJ1-2	.	TRBV28	TGTGCCAGCAGTTCGGTCGTCCAGGTCTATGGCTACACCTTC	CASSSVVQVYGYTF
.	TRBJ2-4	TRBD2	TRBV4-1	TGCGCCAGCAGCCAAGATCCGGCTAGCGGGGATCGGGGAAACATTCAGTACTTC	CASSQDPASGDRGNIQYF
.	TRBJ2-1	.	TRBV29-1	TGCAGCGTTGGATCGGACTTCCAGCAGGTCTTC	CSVGSDFQQVF
few	TRBJ2-1	.	TRBV3-1	TGTGCCAGCAGCCAAGCTTATCTGACAGTGAATGAGCAGTTCTTC	CASSQAYLTVNEQFF
.	TRBJ2-1	TRBD1	TRBV29-1	TGCAGCGCCCTCGATGGGACAGTCTACAATGAGCAGTTCTTC	CSALDGTVYNEQFF
.	TRBJ2-7	TRBD2	TRBV27	TGTGCCAGCTCACGGAGCGGGAGCGGCTACGAGCAGTACTTC	CASSRSGSGYEQYF
.	TRBJ1-2	TRBD1	TRBV10-3	TGTGCCATCAGTGAGTTGACAGGGAGGGCTAACTATGGCTACACCTTC	CAISELTGRANYGYTF
few	TRBJ2-4	.	TRBV7-2	TGTGCCAGCAGTCACACCCGGGGGAGAGAGCAGTACTTC	CASSHTRGREQYF
many	TRBJ1-5	.	TRBV6-6	TGTGCCAGCAGTTACGGGGCGGCGGTCAATCAGCCCCAGCATTTT	CASSYGAAVNQPQHF
few	TRBJ1-6	TRBD1	TRBV6-2/TRBV6-3	TGTGCCAGCAGTTACTCAGCCGGGACAGTGAATTCACCCCTCCACTTT	CASSYSAGTVNSPLHF
.	TRBJ2-3	.	TRBV9	TGTGCCAGCAGCGCCGGGGGTTCAGATACGCAGTATTTT	CASSAGGSDTQYF
.	TRBJ2-4	.	TRBV12-3/TRBV12-4	TGTGCCAGCAGTCCCACTGGAAACATTCAGTACTTC	CASSPTGNIQYF
many	TRBJ2-5	.	TRBV6-6	TGTGCCAGCAGTCACGACCCGGAAGAGACCCAGTACTTC	CASSHDPEETQYF
.	TRBJ1-1	.	TRBV2	TGTGCCAGCAGTGAAAATAGGGGGTACGCTGAAGCTTTCTTT	CASSENRGYAEAFF
.	TRBJ2-3	.	TRBV14	TGTGCCAGCAGCCCTGGGAGAGGCCTAGGATATACGCAGTATTTT	CASSPGRGLGYTQYF